This record concerns one T cell receptor (beta chain) sequence. As yet, its antigen is unknown. This sample stems from a study of T cell responses to AZD1222 COVID-19 vaccine. Study outcomes and limitations: Within unmutated variant regions lay the reported targets of nearly half of spike-specific TCRs. Most donors were white British, females outnumbered males, and clonal diversity was possibly underestimated.

The CDR3 is 17 residues long. The repertoire was sequenced with immunoSEQ multiplex PCR; TCRdb's copy has only in-frame clones and lacks some. The table records 150,000 to 200,000 clones, over 80% of them present only once. The source of this sequence is an adult in good health. The sample was peripheral blood, taken on day 0 of AZD1222 vaccination. V gene TRBV21-1 combines with J gene TRBJ2-1; TRBD1 is the table's D call, not checked against the DNA. TRBV21-1 is given as a pseudogene. CDR3 in DNA: TGTGCCAGCAGCAAGGGCGCCGGGACAGGGGTAAGACTTGAGCAGTTCTTC. Its translation: CASSKGAGTGVRLEQFF.